These 18 T cell receptor beta chains were all obtained from the same sample, sequenced in a study of neurological immune-mediated disorders (dated 2019 in TCRdb). Libraries were constructed by 5' RACE. The data were produced on an Illumina HiSeq 2500. The raw public data were reprocessed by TCRdb itself: fastp quality trimming at Q25, MiXCR clonotype calling, in-frame beta chains only. Identical CDR3 proteins give one entry, which carries the most common genes and DNA. The sample includes tens of thousands of distinct CDR3 sequences, with 2% to 3% observed a single time. The biggest ten clones account for more than 0.95% of the sample. The sequencing input was PBMCs. The receptors stem from a woman aged 30 to 39 with multiple sclerosis.

V usage is TRBV6-5 and J usage is TRBJ1-2; D is unresolved. Germline CDR1 is MNHEY and CDR2 is SVGAGI. The CDR3 length is 15 residues. V was clipped by 6 bases and J by 5 bases, with 19 bases between them. The CDR3 DNA is TGTGCCAGCAGCCCATCTTGGAGGTCCTTTTATGGCTACACCTTC. Its protein is CASSPSWRSFYGYTF.

Only a few counts were recorded for this clonotype. The chain joins TRBV4-3 to TRBJ1-1; 7 bases fit TRBD1. The CDR3 sequence is 14 residues long. The germline V gene has CDR1 LGHNA and CDR2 YSLEER. V trimming: 3 bases; J trimming: 5 bases; junction bases outside the gene matches: 6. The CDR3 DNA reads TGCGCCAGCAGCCAGAAGACAGGGTTTACTGAAGCTTTCTTT. Its protein product is CASSQKTGFTEAFF.

This clonotype was seen repeatedly, ten times or more. The CDR3 nucleotides read TGTGCCAGCAGTGTACAGGGGGCGACAGATACGCAGTATTTT. Translation: CASSVQGATDTQYF. The chain links TRBV27 to TRBJ2-3, with 9 bases identical to TRBD1. CDR3 size: 14 residues. J lost 3 bases, V lost 5 bases, and 3 bases had no gene match. Germline V gene lookup returns CDR1 MNHEY and CDR2 SMNVEV (reference sequence).

Ten or more counts support this clonotype. CDR3: CASSSPGNTEAFF. The CDR3 nucleotides are TGTGCCAGCAGTTCGCCGGGGAACACTGAAGCTTTCTTT. The J gene is TRBJ1-1, the V gene TRBV25-1; D not resolved. V lost 5 bases and J lost 1, with 8 bases in between. The CDR3 runs to 13 residues. CDR1 is MGHDK, CDR2 SYGVNS, per germline. Full variable domain (outside the CDR3, taken from reference TRBV25-1 and TRBJ1-1): EADIYQTPRYLVIGTGKKITLECSQTMGHDKMYWYQQDPGMELHLIHYSYGVNSTEKGDLSSESTVSRIRTEHFPLTLESARPSHTSQYLCASSSPGNTEAFFGQGTRLTVV.

This clonotype was seen ten or more times. The chain joins TRBV4-2 to TRBJ2-7; either TRBD1 or TRBD2 may fit D (5 bases each). Germline loops: CDR1 LGHNA, CDR2 YNFKEQ. CDR3 length: 17 residues. Deletions cut 1 base from V and 3 bases from J, with 19 bases between. The CDR3 nucleotides read TGTGCCAGCAGCCAAGTAGGGACGGGTCGAACTGGCTACGAGCAGTACTTC. Amino acids: CASSQVGTGRTGYEQYF.

This clonotype appeared many times. This chain uses TRBV24-1 with TRBJ2-2; D is perhaps TRBD2 (6 bases). The CDR3 has 14 residues. Germline V gene sequence: CDR1 KGHDR, CDR2 SFDVKD. Trimming shortened V by 9 bases and J by 5 bases, and 15 bases separated the two germline ends. DNA of the CDR3: TGTGCCACCGGGGGGAGGAGAGTAACCGGGGAGCTGTTTTTT. Protein sequence: CATGGRRVTGELFF.

The table lists this clonotype with many counts. The genes are TRBV27 and TRBJ2-1; tentative D call: TRBD2 (5 bases). The germline V gene encodes CDR1 MNHEY and CDR2 SMNVEV (reference sequence). The length of the CDR3 is 14 residues. Trimming stripped 3 bases from V and 4 bases from J, with 10 bases between. The chain's CDR3 is CASSFASPYNEQFF. CDR3 nucleotides: TGTGCCAGCAGTTTTGCTAGCCCTTACAATGAGCAGTTCTTC.

The V and J genes are TRBV15 and TRBJ1-1; D ambiguous. Germline values: CDR1 LNHNV, CDR2 YYDKDF (reference sequence). The CDR3 is 15 amino acids. With 5 bases removed from V and 0 bases from J, the gap between germline ends came to 13 bases. CDR3 sequence: CATSAVLLMNTEAFF. The DNA for the CDR3 is TGTGCCACCAGCGCTGTTTTACTCATGAACACTGAAGCTTTCTTT.

The genes are TRBV3-1 and TRBJ2-1; possible D gene TRBD1, 6 bases. This CDR3 spans 16 amino acids. Germline V gives CDR1 LGHDT, CDR2 YNNKEL (reference sequence). The V end was cut by 4 bases, the J end by 0 bases, with 13 bases between. The CDR3 protein is CASSRTEGVSYNEQFF. CDR3 bases: TGTGCCAGCAGCCGTACAGAGGGGGTCTCCTACAATGAGCAGTTCTTC.

This clonotype was detected ten times or more. V and J are TRBV12-3 or TRBV12-4 and TRBJ2-3, with 11 bases aligning to TRBD2. The CDR3 extends over 17 amino acids. The trim removed 6 bases at V and 5 bases at J, leaving 13 bases unmatched. The CDR3, as DNA: TGTGCCAGCAGCCCACTACTAGCGGGAGATCCTGTAGATACGCAGTATTTT. This codes for CASSPLLAGDPVDTQYF.

This clonotype was detected many times. V usage is TRBV6-5 and J usage is TRBJ2-1; D might be TRBD2 (6 bases). Trimming removed 7 bases from V and 5 bases from J, with 21 bases in between. The V gene's germline CDR1 is MNHEY and CDR2 SVGAGI. The length of the CDR3 is 16 residues. The CDR3 protein is CASTADYRSGDNEQFF. The CDR3 nucleotides are TGTGCCAGCACCGCGGATTACAGGTCGGGGGACAATGAGCAGTTCTTC.

This clonotype appeared many times. The chain employs TRBV19 and TRBJ2-3; a possible D gene is TRBD1 (5 bases). The CDR3 runs 15 residues. Germline CDR1 is LNHDA and CDR2 is SQIVND (reference sequence). V shed 7 bases and J shed 2 bases, with 16 bases lying between them. CDR3 protein: CASKWNRQDTDTQYF. The CDR3 DNA reads TGTGCCAGTAAATGGAACAGGCAAGACACAGATACGCAGTATTTT. The complete variable domain, with remaining parts taken from reference TRBV19 and TRBJ2-3, reads DGGITQSPKYLFRKEGQNVTLSCEQNLNHDAMYWYRQDPGQGLRLIYYSQIVNDFQKGDIAEGYSVSREKKESFPLTVTSAQKNPTAFYLCASKWNRQDTDTQYFGPGTRLTVL.

The table lists this clonotype with many counts. V gene TRBV7-6 combines with J gene TRBJ2-1, with D hard to call. CDR3 length: 12 residues. V was clipped by 5 bases and J by 8 bases, with 10 bases between them. Germline V CDR1 and CDR2: SGHVS, FNYEAQ. The CDR3 sequence: CASSHDRDEQFF. The CDR3 DNA is TGTGCCAGCAGCCATGATAGGGATGAGCAGTTCTTC.

The rearrangement links TRBV6-4 to TRBJ2-3; TRBD2 matches at 8 bases. The CDR3 contains 15 residues. Germline V gene data show CDR1 as MRHNA and CDR2 as SNTAGT. Unmatched junction bases numbered 6, after V lost 6 bases and J lost 1 base. As DNA, the CDR3 is TGTGCCAGCAGCGAGACGGGAGGGGGCACAGATACGCAGTATTTT. Its protein product is CASSETGGGTDTQYF.

This clonotype was counted many times. The chain links TRBV11-2 to TRBJ2-2; TRBD2 agrees at 9 bases. Germline V gives CDR1 SGHAT, CDR2 FQNNGV. With V trimmed by 1 base and J by 9 bases, 6 bases remained unmatched. The CDR3 spans 15 residues. CDR3 coding DNA: TGTGCCAGCAGCTTAGTTGCGGGAGGGTTCCGGGAGCTGTTTTTT. It encodes CASSLVAGGFRELFF.

This clonotype was counted ten times or more. The chain is built from TRBV5-1 and TRBJ1-2; the match to TRBD1 covers 7 bases. Germline loops: CDR1 SGHRS, CDR2 YFSETQ. The CDR3 loop spans 13 amino acids. The ends lost 0 bases at V and 7 bases at J; junction bases unmatched: 3. This CDR3 is CASSLDRDSGYTF. In DNA, the CDR3 is TGCGCCAGCAGCTTGGACAGGGACAGTGGCTACACCTTC.

This clonotype was seen repeatedly, ten times or more. The rearrangement links TRBV29-1 to TRBJ1-2, with TRBD1 matching over 8 bases. The V gene end was trimmed by 6 bases and the J gene end by 0 bases; junction bases not matched to a gene: 6. The CDR3 is 14 amino acids. The germline CDR1 and CDR2 sequences are SQVTM and ANQGSEA. The CDR3 protein is CSVGMTGANYGYTF. In DNA form, the CDR3 reads TGCAGCGTGGGTATGACAGGGGCTAACTATGGCTACACCTTC.

This clonotype was recorded at least ten times. The CDR3 protein is CSVAYVIGDVRSYNEQFF. Written as DNA, the CDR3 is TGCAGCGTTGCATACGTAATAGGGGACGTCCGCTCCTACAATGAGCAGTTCTTC. The chain combines TRBV29-1 with TRBJ2-1; D tentatively fits TRBD1 or TRBD2 (5 bases each). The germline V and J ends were trimmed by 4 bases and 0 bases, with 22 bases remaining between them. This CDR3 is 18 amino acids long. Germline assignment: CDR1 SQVTM and CDR2 ANQGSEA.